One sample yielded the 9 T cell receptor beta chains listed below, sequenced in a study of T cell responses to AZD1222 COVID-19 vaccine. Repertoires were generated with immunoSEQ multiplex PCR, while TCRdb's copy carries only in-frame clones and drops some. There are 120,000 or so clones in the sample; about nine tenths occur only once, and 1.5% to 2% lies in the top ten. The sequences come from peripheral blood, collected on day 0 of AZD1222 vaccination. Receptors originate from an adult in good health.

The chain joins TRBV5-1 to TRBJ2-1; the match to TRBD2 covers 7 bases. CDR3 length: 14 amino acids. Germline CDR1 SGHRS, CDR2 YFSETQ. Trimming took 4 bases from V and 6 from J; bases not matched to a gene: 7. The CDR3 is CASSARDYVNEQFF. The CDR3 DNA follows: TGCGCCAGCAGCGCCCGGGACTACGTCAATGAGCAGTTCTTC.

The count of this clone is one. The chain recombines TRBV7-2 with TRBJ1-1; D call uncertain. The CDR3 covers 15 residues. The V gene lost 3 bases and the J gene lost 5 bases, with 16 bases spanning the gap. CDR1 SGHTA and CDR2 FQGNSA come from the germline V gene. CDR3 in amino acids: CASSFPRAGSTEAFF. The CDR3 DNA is TGTGCCAGCAGCTTCCCTCGTGCGGGGAGTACTGAAGCTTTCTTT.

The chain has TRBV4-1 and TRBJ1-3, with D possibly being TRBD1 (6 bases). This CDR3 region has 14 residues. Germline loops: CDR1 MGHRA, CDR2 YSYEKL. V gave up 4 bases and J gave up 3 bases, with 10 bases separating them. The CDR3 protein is CASSPGTLGNTIYF. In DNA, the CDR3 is TGCGCCAGCAGCCCCGGGACACTTGGAAACACCATATATTTT.

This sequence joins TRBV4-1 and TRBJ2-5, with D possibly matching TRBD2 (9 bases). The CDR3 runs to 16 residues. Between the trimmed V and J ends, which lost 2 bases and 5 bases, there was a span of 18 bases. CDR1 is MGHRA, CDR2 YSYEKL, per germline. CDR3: CASSQSGRTGSETQYF. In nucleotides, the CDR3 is TGCGCCAGCAGCCAAAGCGGGAGGACAGGGTCTGAGACCCAGTACTTC.

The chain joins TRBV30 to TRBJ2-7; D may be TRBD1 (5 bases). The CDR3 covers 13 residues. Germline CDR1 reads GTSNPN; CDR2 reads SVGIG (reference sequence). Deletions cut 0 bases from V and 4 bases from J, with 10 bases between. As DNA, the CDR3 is TGTGCCTGGAGTGTTAACAGGAGATACGAGCAGTACTTC. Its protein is CAWSVNRRYEQYF.

The CDR3 bases are TGTGCCAGCAGTAAGGGATTGACTGAAGCTTTCTTT. Translated: CASSKGLTEAFF. The V gene is TRBV2, the J gene TRBJ1-1; D gene uncertain. Germline lookup yields CDR1 SNHLY and CDR2 FYNNEI. The V and J ends lost 5 bases and 5 bases respectively, with 9 bases between them. The CDR3 consists of 12 residues.

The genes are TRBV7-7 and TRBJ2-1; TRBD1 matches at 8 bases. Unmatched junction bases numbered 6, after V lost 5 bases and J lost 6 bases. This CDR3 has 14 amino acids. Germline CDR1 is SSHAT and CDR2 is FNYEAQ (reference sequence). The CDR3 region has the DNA TGTGCCAGCAGCCAACCCGGGACAGGCAATGAGCAGTTCTTC. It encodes CASSQPGTGNEQFF.

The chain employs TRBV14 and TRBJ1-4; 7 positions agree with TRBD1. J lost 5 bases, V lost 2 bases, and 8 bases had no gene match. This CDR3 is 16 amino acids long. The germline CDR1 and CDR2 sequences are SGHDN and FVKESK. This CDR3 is CASSQHKGTVNEKLFF. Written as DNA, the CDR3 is TGTGCCAGCAGCCAACATAAGGGGACAGTGAATGAAAAACTGTTTTTT.

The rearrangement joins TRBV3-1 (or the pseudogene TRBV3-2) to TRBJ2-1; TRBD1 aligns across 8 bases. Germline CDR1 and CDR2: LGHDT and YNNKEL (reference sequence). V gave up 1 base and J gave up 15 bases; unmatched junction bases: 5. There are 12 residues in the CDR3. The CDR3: CASSQGQGIWFF. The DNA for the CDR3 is TGTGCCAGCAGCCAAGGACAGGGGATTTGGTTCTTC.